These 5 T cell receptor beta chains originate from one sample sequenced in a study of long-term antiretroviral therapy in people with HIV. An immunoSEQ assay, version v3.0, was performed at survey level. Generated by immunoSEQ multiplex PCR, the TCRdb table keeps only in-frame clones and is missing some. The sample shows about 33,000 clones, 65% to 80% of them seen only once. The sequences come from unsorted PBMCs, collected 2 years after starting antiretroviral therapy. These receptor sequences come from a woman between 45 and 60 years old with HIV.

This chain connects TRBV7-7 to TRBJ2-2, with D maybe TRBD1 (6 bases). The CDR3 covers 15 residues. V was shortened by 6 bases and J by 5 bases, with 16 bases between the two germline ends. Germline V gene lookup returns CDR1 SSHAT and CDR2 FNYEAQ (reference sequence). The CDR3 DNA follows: TGTGCCAGCAGTCGCTGGGAAAGGGGGACCGGGGAGCTGTTTTTT. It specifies CASSRWERGTGELFF.

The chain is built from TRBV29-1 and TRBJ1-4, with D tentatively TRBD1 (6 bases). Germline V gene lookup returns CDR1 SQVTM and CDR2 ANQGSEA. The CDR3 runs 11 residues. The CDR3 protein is CTGGLGEKLFF. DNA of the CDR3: TGCACGGGGGGGCTAGGTGAAAAACTGTTTTTT.

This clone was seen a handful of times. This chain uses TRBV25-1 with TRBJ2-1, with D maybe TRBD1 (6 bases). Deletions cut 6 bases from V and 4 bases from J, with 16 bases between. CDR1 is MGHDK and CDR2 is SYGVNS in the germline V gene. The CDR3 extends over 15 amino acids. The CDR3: CASSALDRDYNEQFF. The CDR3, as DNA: TGTGCCAGCAGCGCACTGGACAGAGATTACAATGAGCAGTTCTTC.

CDR3 DNA: TGTGCCAGCTCGTCGCAGGGGGCCGGGAACACTGAAGCTTTCTTT. Its translation is CASSSQGAGNTEAFF. The rearrangement joins TRBV18 to TRBJ1-1; 8 bases are a match to TRBD1. The V and J ends lost 6 bases and 1 base, in that order; junction bases with no gene match: 7. Germline loops: CDR1 KGHSH, CDR2 LQKENI. The CDR3 is 15 amino acids. The full variable domain, completed using reference TRBV18 and TRBJ1-1, is NAGVMQNPRHLVRRRGQEARLRCSPMKGHSHVYWYRQLPEEGLKFMVYLQKENIIDESGMPKERFSAEFPKEGPSILRIQQVVRGDSAAYFCASSSQGAGNTEAFFGQGTRLTVV.

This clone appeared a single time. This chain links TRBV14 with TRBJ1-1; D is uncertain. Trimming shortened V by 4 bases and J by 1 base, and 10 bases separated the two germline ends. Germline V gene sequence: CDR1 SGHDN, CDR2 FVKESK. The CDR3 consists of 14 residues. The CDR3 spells CASSPKRRNTEAFF. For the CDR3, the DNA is TGTGCCAGCAGCCCTAAGAGGCGGAACACTGAAGCTTTCTTT.